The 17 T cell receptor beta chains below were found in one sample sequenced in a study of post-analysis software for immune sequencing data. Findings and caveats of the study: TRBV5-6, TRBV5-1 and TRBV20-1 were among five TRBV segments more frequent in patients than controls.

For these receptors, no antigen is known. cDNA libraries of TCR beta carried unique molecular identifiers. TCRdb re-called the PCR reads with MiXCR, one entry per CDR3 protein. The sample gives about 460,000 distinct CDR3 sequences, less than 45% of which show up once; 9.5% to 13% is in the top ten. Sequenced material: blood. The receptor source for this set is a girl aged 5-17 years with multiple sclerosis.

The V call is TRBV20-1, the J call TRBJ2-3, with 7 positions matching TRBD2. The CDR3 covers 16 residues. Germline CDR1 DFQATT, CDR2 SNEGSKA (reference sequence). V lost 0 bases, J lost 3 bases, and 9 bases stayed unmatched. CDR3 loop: CSARDRRESFTDTQYF. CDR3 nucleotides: TGCAGTGCTAGAGATCGGCGGGAGTCCTTTACAGATACGCAGTATTTT.

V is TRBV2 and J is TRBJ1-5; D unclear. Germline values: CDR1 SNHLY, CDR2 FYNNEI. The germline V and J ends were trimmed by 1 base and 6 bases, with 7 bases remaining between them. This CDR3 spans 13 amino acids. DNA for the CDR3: TGTGCCAGCAGTGAAGGGGCTGGTCAGCCCCAGCATTTT. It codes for CASSEGAGQPQHF.

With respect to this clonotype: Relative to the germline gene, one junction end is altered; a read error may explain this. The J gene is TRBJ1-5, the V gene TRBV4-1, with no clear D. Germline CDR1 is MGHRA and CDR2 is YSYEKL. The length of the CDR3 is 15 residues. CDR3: CASSQEAPLGQPQHF. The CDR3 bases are TGCGCCAGCAGTCAAGAAGCCCCTCTTGGTCAGCCCCAGCATTTT.

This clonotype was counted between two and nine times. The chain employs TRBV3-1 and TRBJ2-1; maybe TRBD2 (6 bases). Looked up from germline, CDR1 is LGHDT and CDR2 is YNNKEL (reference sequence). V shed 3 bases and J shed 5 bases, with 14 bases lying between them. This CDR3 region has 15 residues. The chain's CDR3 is CASSHLWERDNEQFF. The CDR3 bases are TGTGCCAGCAGCCACCTCTGGGAGCGGGACAATGAGCAGTTCTTC.

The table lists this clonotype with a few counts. CDR3 in amino acids: CSVSLRDLPLREQYF. CDR3 nucleotides: TGCAGCGTTTCTCTACGGGACCTCCCCCTCCGCGAGCAGTACTTC. This chain joins TRBV29-1 and TRBJ2-5; the D gene could be TRBD1 or TRBD2 (5 bases each). TRBJ2-7 explains the end of the DNA better; the J call may be wrong. The CDR3 sequence is 15 residues long. CDR1 SQVTM and CDR2 ANQGSEA come from the germline V gene.

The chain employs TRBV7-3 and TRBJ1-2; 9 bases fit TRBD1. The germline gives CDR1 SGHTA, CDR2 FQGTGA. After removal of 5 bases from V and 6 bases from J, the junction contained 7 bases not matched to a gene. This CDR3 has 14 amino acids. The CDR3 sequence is CASSPGQGQDGYTF. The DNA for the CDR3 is TGTGCCAGCAGCCCGGGACAGGGCCAGGATGGCTACACCTTC.

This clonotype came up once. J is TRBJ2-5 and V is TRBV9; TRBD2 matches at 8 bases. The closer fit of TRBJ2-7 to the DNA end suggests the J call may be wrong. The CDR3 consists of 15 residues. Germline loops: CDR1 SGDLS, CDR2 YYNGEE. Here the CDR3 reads CASSVGSREGGEQYF. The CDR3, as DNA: TGTGCCAGCAGCGTAGGTTCTCGGGAGGGGGGCGAGCAGTACTTC.

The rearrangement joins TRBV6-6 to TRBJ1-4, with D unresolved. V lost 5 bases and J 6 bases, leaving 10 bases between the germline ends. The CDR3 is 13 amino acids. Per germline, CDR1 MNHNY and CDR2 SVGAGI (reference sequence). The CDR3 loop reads CASSPRKDEKLFF. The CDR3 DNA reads TGTGCCAGCAGTCCTCGGAAGGATGAAAAACTGTTTTTT.

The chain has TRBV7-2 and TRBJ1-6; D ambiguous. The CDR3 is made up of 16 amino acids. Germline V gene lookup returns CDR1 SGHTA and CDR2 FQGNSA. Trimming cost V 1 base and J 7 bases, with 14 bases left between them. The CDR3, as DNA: TGTGCCAGCAGCTTAGGATCCGGGTCAGGCAATTCACCCCTCCACTTT. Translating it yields CASSLGSGSGNSPLHF.

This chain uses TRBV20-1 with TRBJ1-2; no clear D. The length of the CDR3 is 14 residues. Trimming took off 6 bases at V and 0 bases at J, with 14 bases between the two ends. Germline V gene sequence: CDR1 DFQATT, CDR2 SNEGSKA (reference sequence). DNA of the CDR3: TGCAGTGCGCCCGGGTTGTACACTAACTATGGCTACACCTTC. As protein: CSAPGLYTNYGYTF.

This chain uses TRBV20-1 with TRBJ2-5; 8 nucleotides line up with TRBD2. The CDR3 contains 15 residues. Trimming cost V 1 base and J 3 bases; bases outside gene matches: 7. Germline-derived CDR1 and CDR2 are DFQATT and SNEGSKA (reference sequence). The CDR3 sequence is CSARAYGRAEETQYF. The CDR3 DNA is TGCAGTGCTAGAGCCTACGGGAGGGCCGAAGAGACCCAGTACTTC.

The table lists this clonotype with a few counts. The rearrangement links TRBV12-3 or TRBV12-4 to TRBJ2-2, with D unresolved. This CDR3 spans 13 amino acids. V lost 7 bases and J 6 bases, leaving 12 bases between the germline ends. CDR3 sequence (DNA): TGTGCCAGCACCACCGATGACCCCGGGGAGCTGTTTTTT. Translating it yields CASTTDDPGELFF.

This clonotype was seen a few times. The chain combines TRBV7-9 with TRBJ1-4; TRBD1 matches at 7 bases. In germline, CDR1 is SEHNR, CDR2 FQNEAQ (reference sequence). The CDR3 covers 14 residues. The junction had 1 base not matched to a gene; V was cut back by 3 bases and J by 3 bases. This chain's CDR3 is CASSFQGANEKLFF. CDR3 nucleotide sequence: TGTGCCAGCAGCTTTCAGGGGGCTAATGAAAAACTGTTTTTT.

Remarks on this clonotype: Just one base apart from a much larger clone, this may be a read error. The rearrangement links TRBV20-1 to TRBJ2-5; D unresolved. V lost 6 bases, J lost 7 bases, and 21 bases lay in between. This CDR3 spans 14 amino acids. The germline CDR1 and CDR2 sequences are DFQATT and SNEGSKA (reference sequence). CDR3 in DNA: TGCAGTGCCCCCAACTACCAGGCTCGGAGGACCCAGTACTTC. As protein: CSAPNYQARRTQYF.

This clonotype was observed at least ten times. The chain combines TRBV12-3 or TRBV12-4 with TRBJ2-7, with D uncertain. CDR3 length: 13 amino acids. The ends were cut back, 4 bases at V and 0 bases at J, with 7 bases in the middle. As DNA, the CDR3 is TGTGCCAGCAGTTGGGGTAGCTCCTACGAGCAGTACTTC. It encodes CASSWGSSYEQYF.

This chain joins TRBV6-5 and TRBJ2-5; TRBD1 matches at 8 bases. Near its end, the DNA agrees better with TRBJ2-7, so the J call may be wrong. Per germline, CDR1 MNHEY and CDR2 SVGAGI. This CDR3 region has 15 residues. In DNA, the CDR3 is TGTGCCAGCAGTTACTCTGAGACAGGGGCGGACGAGCAGTACTTC. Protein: CASSYSETGADEQYF.

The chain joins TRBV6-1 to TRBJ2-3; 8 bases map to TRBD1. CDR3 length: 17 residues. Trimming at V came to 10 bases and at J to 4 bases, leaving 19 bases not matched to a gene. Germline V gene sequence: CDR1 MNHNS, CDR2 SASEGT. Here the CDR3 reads CATLRQGINPGPDTQYF. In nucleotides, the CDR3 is TGTGCCACCCTAAGACAGGGGATTAACCCTGGCCCAGATACGCAGTATTTT.